This is a list of T cell receptor beta chains from one sample in a study of post-analysis software for immune sequencing data. TCRdb analysed the PCR reads with MiXCR anew, one entry per CDR3 protein. The data contain some 260,000 distinct CDR3 sequences, 30% to 45% of them seen just once; the ten biggest clones take up more than 4%. Sequencing used blood. The receptors originated from a girl aged 10-17 years with multiple sclerosis. Both conserved end residues are part of each CDR3. Fields, in order: clone size, V gene, D gene, J gene, CDR3 DNA, CDR3 protein. A D gene is named only where the DNA matches it firmly. For some rows the clone size is stated as once, few or many, or as a class when expanded; others skip it.

clone size: NA; V gene: TRBV24-1; D gene: TRBD2; J gene: TRBJ2-7; CDR3 DNA: TGTGCCACCAGTGATTCGGGACTAGCGGGAAACGAGCAGTACTTC; CDR3 protein: CATSDSGLAGNEQYF
clone size: many; V gene: TRBV15; D gene: NA; J gene: TRBJ2-1; CDR3 DNA: TGTGCCACCAGCAGGGAGGCGGGACGCTACAATGAGCAGTTCTTC; CDR3 protein: CATSREAGRYNEQFF
clone size: NA; V gene: TRBV27; D gene: TRBD1; J gene: TRBJ1-1; CDR3 DNA: TGTGCCAGCAGTATGCTAAGACAGGGGAGTACTGAAGCTTTCTTT; CDR3 protein: CASSMLRQGSTEAFF
clone size: many; V gene: TRBV12-3/TRBV12-4; D gene: NA; J gene: TRBJ1-4; CDR3 DNA: TGTGCCAGCAGTTTAGAGGCAGTTCTTAATGAAAAACTGTTTTTT; CDR3 protein: CASSLEAVLNEKLFF
clone size: many; V gene: TRBV10-3; D gene: NA; J gene: TRBJ2-1; CDR3 DNA: TGTGCCATCAGTGAGCCAAGAGGAGGAGGGGTCGATGAGCAGTTCTTC; CDR3 protein: CAISEPRGGGVDEQFF
clone size: NA; V gene: TRBV6-6; D gene: NA; J gene: TRBJ2-5; CDR3 DNA: TGTGCCAGCAGTTACGGCCGGGGGGTGACAGGGCAAGAGACCCAGTACTTC; CDR3 protein: CASSYGRGVTGQETQYF
clone size: many; V gene: TRBV15; D gene: TRBD2; J gene: TRBJ2-5; CDR3 DNA: TGTGCCACCAGCTCGCTAGCGGTTGCGGAGACCCAGTACTTC; CDR3 protein: CATSSLAVAETQYF
clone size: NA; V gene: TRBV5-1; D gene: TRBD2; J gene: TRBJ2-5; CDR3 DNA: TGCGCCAGCAGACCGCTAGCGGCTCAAGAGACCCAGTACTTC; CDR3 protein: CASRPLAAQETQYF
clone size: many; V gene: TRBV3-1; D gene: NA; J gene: TRBJ2-5; CDR3 DNA: TGTGCCAGCAGCCGCAATCAGGGCTACGAGACCCAGTACTTC; CDR3 protein: CASSRNQGYETQYF
clone size: few; V gene: TRBV18; D gene: NA; J gene: TRBJ1-2; CDR3 DNA: TGTGCCAGCTCACTGGGACAACACAACTATGGCTACACCTTC; CDR3 protein: CASSLGQHNYGYTF
clone size: once; V gene: TRBV29-1; D gene: NA; J gene: TRBJ2-1; CDR3 DNA: TGCAGCGCATCAGGAGGGGGCAATTTAAATGAGCAGTTCTTC; CDR3 protein: CSASGGGNLNEQFF
clone size: few; V gene: TRBV24-1; D gene: TRBD1; J gene: TRBJ1-5; CDR3 DNA: TGTGCCACCCCGGGGACAGGGGATTGTAGCAATCAGCCCCAGCATTTT; CDR3 protein: CATPGTGDCSNQPQHF
clone size: many; V gene: TRBV10-2; D gene: NA; J gene: TRBJ2-1; CDR3 DNA: TGCGCCAGCAGTGGACCACCGGGCCTTTACAATGAGCAGTTCTTC; CDR3 protein: CASSGPPGLYNEQFF
clone size: NA; V gene: TRBV27; D gene: NA; J gene: TRBJ1-6; CDR3 DNA: TGTGCCAGCAGTCGCGGCCTAGTGAGCTCCTATAATTCACCCCTCCACTTC; CDR3 protein: CASSRGLVSSYNSPLHF
clone size: medium-sized; V gene: TRBV25-1; D gene: TRBD1; J gene: TRBJ1-4; CDR3 DNA: TGTGCCAGCGGGACAGGGGAAGTCGAAAAACTGTTTTTT; CDR3 protein: CASGTGEVEKLFF
clone size: NA; V gene: TRBV7-9; D gene: NA; J gene: TRBJ2-3; CDR3 DNA: TGTGCCAGCAGCCCAGACTGGCACACAGATACGCAGTATTTT; CDR3 protein: CASSPDWHTDTQYF
clone size: NA; V gene: TRBV20-1; D gene: TRBD1; J gene: TRBJ1-2; CDR3 DNA: TGCAGTGCAAAACAGGGGGATCGGTATGGCTACACCTTC; CDR3 protein: CSAKQGDRYGYTF
clone size: many; V gene: TRBV7-9; D gene: NA; J gene: TRBJ1-1; CDR3 DNA: TGTGCCAGCAGCTTAGTGCGGGGTGGGGGCACTGAAGCTTTCTTT; CDR3 protein: CASSLVRGGGTEAFF
clone size: many; V gene: TRBV7-2; D gene: NA; J gene: TRBJ2-3; CDR3 DNA: TGTGCCAGCAGCTTAGACACCCCCGCAGATACGCAGTATTTT; CDR3 protein: CASSLDTPADTQYF
clone size: NA; V gene: TRBV29-1; D gene: NA; J gene: TRBJ1-4; CDR3 DNA: TGCAGCGCCGGGGGGGGATTCGAAAAACTGTTTTTT; CDR3 protein: CSAGGGFEKLFF
clone size: many; V gene: TRBV6-1; D gene: TRBD1; J gene: TRBJ1-5; CDR3 DNA: TGTGCCAGCATTCGAGGACCGGGACAGGCCACCCCTCAGCCCCAGCATTTT; CDR3 protein: CASIRGPGQATPQPQHF
clone size: many; V gene: TRBV7-2; D gene: TRBD1; J gene: TRBJ2-5; CDR3 DNA: TGTGCCAGCAGCGCCGCAGGGGGCCCTTCCCCCGAGACCCAGTACTTC; CDR3 protein: CASSAAGGPSPETQYF
clone size: many; V gene: TRBV7-2; D gene: NA; J gene: TRBJ2-7; CDR3 DNA: TGTGCCAGCAGCTTGCGGCGGAGGGGCACCGAGCAGTACTTC; CDR3 protein: CASSLRRRGTEQYF
clone size: NA; V gene: TRBV15; D gene: TRBD2; J gene: TRBJ2-3; CDR3 DNA: TGTGCCACCAGCACGGGACTAGCGGGCTCCACCACAGATACGCAGTATTTT; CDR3 protein: CATSTGLAGSTTDTQYF
clone size: few; V gene: TRBV19; D gene: TRBD1; J gene: TRBJ1-5; CDR3 DNA: TGTGCCAGTAGTACAAAACAGGGGTTAAATCAGCCCCAGCATTTT; CDR3 protein: CASSTKQGLNQPQHF
clone size: many; V gene: TRBV5-1; D gene: TRBD1; J gene: TRBJ1-2; CDR3 DNA: TGCGCCAGCAGCACTGGACAGGACGGAAGTGGCTACACCTTC; CDR3 protein: CASSTGQDGSGYTF
clone size: many; V gene: TRBV14; D gene: NA; J gene: TRBJ2-3; CDR3 DNA: TGTGCCAGCAGCCCTGGGTTTTCCACAGATACGCAGTATTTT; CDR3 protein: CASSPGFSTDTQYF
clone size: NA; V gene: TRBV3-1; D gene: NA; J gene: TRBJ2-5; CDR3 DNA: TGTGCCAGCAGCCCTTTTCTATGGGAGACCCAGTACTTC; CDR3 protein: CASSPFLWETQYF
clone size: many; V gene: TRBV10-3; D gene: NA; J gene: TRBJ2-5; CDR3 DNA: TGTGCCATCAGTGCCGAGGGGTCCGTGACCCAGTACTTC; CDR3 protein: CAISAEGSVTQYF
clone size: NA; V gene: TRBV14; D gene: NA; J gene: TRBJ1-2; CDR3 DNA: TGTGCCAGCAGCCAAGACCCCGGCAGGGGACGCTGGGGCTACACCTTC; CDR3 protein: CASSQDPGRGRWGYTF
clone size: NA; V gene: TRBV29-1; D gene: TRBD1; J gene: TRBJ2-3; CDR3 DNA: TGCAGCGCCAACTGGGGGACAGGGGCTGGAGATACGCAGTATTTT; CDR3 protein: CSANWGTGAGDTQYF
clone size: NA; V gene: TRBV6-2/TRBV6-3; D gene: NA; J gene: TRBJ2-1; CDR3 DNA: TGTGCCAGCAGTTACGGGGGTCTCTCCTACAATGAGCAGTTCTTC; CDR3 protein: CASSYGGLSYNEQFF
clone size: NA; V gene: TRBV14; D gene: NA; J gene: TRBJ1-1; CDR3 DNA: TGTGCCAGCAGCCAAGGGGGGCGGTGGGGCACTGAAGCTTTCTTT; CDR3 protein: CASSQGGRWGTEAFF
clone size: few; V gene: TRBV20-1; D gene: NA; J gene: TRBJ2-2; CDR3 DNA: TGCAGTGCCCGGACAGCCCGCACCGGGGAGCTGTTTTTT; CDR3 protein: CSARTARTGELFF
clone size: NA; V gene: TRBV15; D gene: NA; J gene: TRBJ1-1; CDR3 DNA: TGTGCCACCAGCAGAGATCGCGGGGGCCCTGAAGCTTTCTTT; CDR3 protein: CATSRDRGGPEAFF
clone size: NA; V gene: TRBV4-1; D gene: TRBD1; J gene: TRBJ1-4; CDR3 DNA: TGCGCCAGCAGCCAAGCTGGGACAGGGGAGGTAAATGAAAAACTGTTTTTT; CDR3 protein: CASSQAGTGEVNEKLFF
clone size: NA; V gene: TRBV20-1; D gene: NA; J gene: TRBJ1-1; CDR3 DNA: TGCAGTGCTAGAGTTGAAGGAGCGAACACTGAAGCTTTCTTT; CDR3 protein: CSARVEGANTEAFF